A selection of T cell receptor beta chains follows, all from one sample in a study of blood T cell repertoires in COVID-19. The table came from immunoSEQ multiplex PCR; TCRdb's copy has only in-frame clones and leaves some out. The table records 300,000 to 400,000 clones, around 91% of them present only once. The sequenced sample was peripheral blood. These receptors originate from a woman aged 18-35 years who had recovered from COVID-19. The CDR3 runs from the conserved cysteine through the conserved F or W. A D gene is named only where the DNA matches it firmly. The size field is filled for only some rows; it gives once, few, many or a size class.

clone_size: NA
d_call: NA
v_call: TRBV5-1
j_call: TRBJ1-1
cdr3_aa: CASSTSGGNTEAFF
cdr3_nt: TGCGCCAGCAGCACGTCTGGCGGAAACACTGAAGCTTTCTTT

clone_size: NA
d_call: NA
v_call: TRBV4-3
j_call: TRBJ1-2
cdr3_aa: CASSQDAGEFNYGYTF
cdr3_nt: TGCGCCAGCAGCCAAGATGCAGGGGAATTTAACTATGGCTACACCTTC

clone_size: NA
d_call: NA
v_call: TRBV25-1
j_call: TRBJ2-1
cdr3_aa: CASRLREQFF
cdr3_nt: TGTGCCAGCAGGCTACGCGAGCAGTTCTTC

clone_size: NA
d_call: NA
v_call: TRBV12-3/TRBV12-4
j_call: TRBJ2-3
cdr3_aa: CASSVSADTQYF
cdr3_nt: TGTGCCAGCAGTGTTAGCGCAGATACGCAGTATTTT

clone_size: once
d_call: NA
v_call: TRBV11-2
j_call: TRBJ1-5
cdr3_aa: CASSPSASGQPQHF
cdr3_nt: TGTGCCAGCAGCCCCTCGGCCAGCGGGCAGCCCCAGCATTTT

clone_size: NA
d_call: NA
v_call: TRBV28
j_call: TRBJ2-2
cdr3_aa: CASIWTQNTGELFF
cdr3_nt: TGTGCCAGCATCTGGACTCAGAACACCGGGGAGCTGTTTTTT

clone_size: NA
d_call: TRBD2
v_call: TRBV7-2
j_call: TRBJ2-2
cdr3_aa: CASSFSGTSGPAAGELFF
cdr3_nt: TGTGCCAGCAGCTTCTCCGGGACTAGCGGTCCCGCGGCCGGGGAGCTGTTTTTT

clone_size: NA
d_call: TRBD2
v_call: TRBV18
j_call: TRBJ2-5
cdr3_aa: CASSKGLAQETQYF
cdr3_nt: TGTGCCAGCTCAAAGGGACTAGCCCAAGAGACCCAGTACTTC

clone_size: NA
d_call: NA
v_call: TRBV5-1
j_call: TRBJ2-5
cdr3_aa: CASSLGGAEETQYF
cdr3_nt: TGCGCCAGCAGCTTAGGGGGGGCCGAAGAGACCCAGTACTTC

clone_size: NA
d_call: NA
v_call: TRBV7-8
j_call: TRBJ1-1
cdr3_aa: CASSLQTTLEAFF
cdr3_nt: TGTGCCAGCAGCCTCCAGACAACCCTTGAAGCTTTCTTT

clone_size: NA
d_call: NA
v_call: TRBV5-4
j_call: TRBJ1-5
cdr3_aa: CASSPQGVEPQHF
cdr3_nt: TGTGCCAGCAGCCCACAGGGTGTTGAGCCCCAGCATTTT

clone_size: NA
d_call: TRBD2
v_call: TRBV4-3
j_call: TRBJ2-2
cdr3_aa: CASGKLAGAVGELFF
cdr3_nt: TGCGCCAGCGGGAAACTAGCGGGAGCGGTCGGGGAGCTGTTTTTT

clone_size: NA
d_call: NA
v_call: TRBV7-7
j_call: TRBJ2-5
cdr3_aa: CASSFTDYKGETQYF
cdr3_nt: TGTGCCAGCAGTTTCACGGACTACAAAGGGGAGACCCAGTACTTC

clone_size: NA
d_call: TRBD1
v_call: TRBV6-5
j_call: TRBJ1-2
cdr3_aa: CASSRTGGHGYTF
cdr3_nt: TGTGCCAGCAGCCGAACAGGGGGGCATGGCTACACCTTC

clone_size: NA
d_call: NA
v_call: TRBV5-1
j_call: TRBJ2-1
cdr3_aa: CASRDLATEQFF
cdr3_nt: TGCGCCAGCAGGGATCTAGCGACTGAGCAGTTCTTC

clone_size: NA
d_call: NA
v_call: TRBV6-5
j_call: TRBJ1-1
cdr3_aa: CASSYSLRVEAFF
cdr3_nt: TGTGCCAGCAGTTACTCCCTCAGGGTTGAAGCTTTCTTT

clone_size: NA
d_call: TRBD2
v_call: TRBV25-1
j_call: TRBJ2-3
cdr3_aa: CASSELAGVSGTDTQYF
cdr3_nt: TGTGCCAGCAGTGAACTAGCGGGAGTTTCGGGCACAGATACGCAGTATTTT

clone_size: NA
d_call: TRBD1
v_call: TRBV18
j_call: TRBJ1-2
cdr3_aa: CASSQDGTGGRGYGYTF
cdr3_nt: TGTGCCAGCTCACAAGATGGGACAGGGGGCCGTGGCTATGGCTACACCTTC

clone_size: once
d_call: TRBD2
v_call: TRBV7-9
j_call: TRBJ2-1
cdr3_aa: CASSFLAGVGSYNEQFF
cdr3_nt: TGTGCCAGCAGCTTTCTAGCGGGAGTAGGATCCTACAATGAGCAGTTCTTC